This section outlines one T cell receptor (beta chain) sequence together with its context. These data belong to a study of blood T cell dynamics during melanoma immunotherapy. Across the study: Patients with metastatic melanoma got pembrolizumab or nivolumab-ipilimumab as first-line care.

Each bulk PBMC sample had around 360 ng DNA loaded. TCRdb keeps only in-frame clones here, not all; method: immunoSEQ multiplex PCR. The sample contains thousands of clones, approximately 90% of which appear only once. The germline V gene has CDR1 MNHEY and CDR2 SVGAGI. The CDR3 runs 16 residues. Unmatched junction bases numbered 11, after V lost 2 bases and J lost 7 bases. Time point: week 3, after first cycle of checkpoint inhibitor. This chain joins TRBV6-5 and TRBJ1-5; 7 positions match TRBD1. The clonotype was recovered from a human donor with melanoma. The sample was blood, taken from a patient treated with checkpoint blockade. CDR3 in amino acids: CASSYLGQAEWQPQHF. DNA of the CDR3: TGTGCCAGCAGTTACCTCGGACAGGCGGAATGGCAGCCCCAGCATTTT.